Given below is one T cell receptor (beta chain) in context. Amplified regions were TCR beta CDR3 sequences from RNA transcripts. An initial round of RT-PCR targeting the TCR CDR3 relied on the HTBI primer set. MiXCR, applied by TCRdb to the multiplex PCR reads, yields one record per CDR3 protein. The table records under 700,000 distinct CDR3 sequences, about 45% of them present only once. The record originates from a study of T cells in Graves' hyperthyroidism and ophthalmopathy. The authors deemed Graves' hyperthyroidism stable absent ophthalmopathy progression within 18 months. V was clipped by 3 bases and J by 3 bases; unmatched bases: 7. CDR3 length: 15 residues. CDR1 is MGHRA, CDR2 YSYEKL, per germline.

V gene TRBV4-1 combines with J gene TRBJ2-7; 8 nucleotides line up with TRBD1. The receptor's source is a woman aged 18-29 years with Graves' hyperthyroidism. Material for sequencing was peripheral blood or thyroid tissue (not recorded which). The CDR3 DNA reads TGCGCCAGCAGCCACCTAGGACAGGGCAGCTACGAGCAGTACTTC. It specifies CASSHLGQGSYEQYF.